A selection of T cell receptor beta chains follows, all from one sample in a study of cytomegalovirus exposure and HLA in healthy donors. TCRdb's copy holds only in-frame clones and misses some; the assay was immunoSEQ multiplex PCR. The sample records about 160,000 clones, around four fifths being singletons. What was sequenced was PBMCs. These receptors all come from a man under 40 in good health and CMV-seropositive. Both conserved end residues are trimmed from each CDR3.

cdr3_length	v_call	j_call	cdr3_aa
13	TRBV5-5	TRBJ1-4	ASSTGQGGSEKLF
17	TRBV19	TRBJ2-6	ASSRRTGAPRSGANVLT
15	TRBV27	TRBJ2-7	ASSLWGPGTGDYEQY
11	TRBV4-2	TRBJ2-1	ASSPAQENEQF
11	TRBV12-5	TRBJ1-5	ASGSISNQPQH
12	TRBV19	TRBJ2-7	ASSRSGTSYEQY
14	TRBV18	TRBJ1-4	ASSPPPDRGNEKLF
12	TRBV4-1	TRBJ2-1	ASSHRQAPMRQF
10	TRBV4-2	TRBJ1-1	ASSHQTGAAF
14	TRBV7-2	TRBJ1-1	ASSPNAGLMNTEAF